These 26 T cell receptor beta chains were all obtained from the same sample, sequenced in a study of response to subunit inactivated influenza vaccine. Via MiXCR, TCRdb re-called the RT-PCR reads, giving one row per CDR3 protein. The sample shows approximately 300,000 distinct CDR3 sequences, about 20% of them seen only once. The sample here was PBMCs from blood, taken roughly 20 months after vaccination. These receptors originate from a man aged 50 to 69 who received an inactivated influenza vaccine.

This chain connects TRBV6-5 to TRBJ2-1; TRBD2 aligns across 8 bases. The CDR3 has 16 residues. V trimming: 2 bases; J trimming: 7 bases; junction bases outside the gene matches: 10. Germline CDR1 and CDR2: MNHEY and SVGAGI. The CDR3 is CASSYVGRGFGNEQFF. CDR3 in DNA: TGTGCCAGCAGTTACGTCGGGAGGGGGTTCGGAAATGAGCAGTTCTTC.

This clonotype was picked up a small number of times. The V gene is TRBV5-1, the J gene TRBJ2-1; 11 nucleotides match TRBD2. The CDR3 runs 15 residues. Germline assignment: CDR1 SGHRS and CDR2 YFSETQ. After removal of 7 bases from V and 6 bases from J, the junction contained 9 bases not matched to a gene. CDR3: CASGIAGGELNEQFF. As DNA, the CDR3 is TGCGCCAGCGGCATAGCGGGAGGGGAGCTCAATGAGCAGTTCTTC.

This rearrangement joins TRBV4-1 to TRBJ1-1; D might be TRBD1 (6 bases). Germline CDR1 and CDR2: MGHRA and YSYEKL. Trimming took 4 bases from V and 10 from J, leaving 22 bases between them. The CDR3 length is 15 residues. The CDR3 loop is CASSPSLSGALLAFF. The CDR3 DNA is TGCGCCAGCAGCCCCTCTCTGTCGGGGGCTTTGTTAGCTTTCTTT.

V and J are TRBV28 and TRBJ1-1; D ambiguous. V lost 8 bases and J lost 4, with 8 bases in between. Germline CDR1 MDHEN, CDR2 SYDVKM. The CDR3 length is 11 residues. CDR3 bases: TGTGCCAGCCTGTGGTCCACTGAAGCTTTCTTT. This translates into CASLWSTEAFF.

In its sample, this clonotype was seen a few times. V gene TRBV7-8 combines with J gene TRBJ1-2; 8 bases fit TRBD1. The CDR3 runs to 14 residues. Germline assignment: CDR1 SGHVS and CDR2 FQNEAQ. Trimming removed 7 bases from V and 3 bases from J; junction bases left unmatched: 7. CDR3 sequence: CASNRQGLDYGYTF. Written as DNA, the CDR3 is TGTGCCAGCAATAGACAGGGGCTCGACTATGGCTACACCTTC.

V usage is TRBV6-5 and J usage is TRBJ1-4; 8 bases map to TRBD1. In germline, CDR1 is MNHEY, CDR2 SVGAGI. Germline trimming cut 2 bases from V and 6 bases from J; bases unmatched to any gene: 8. The CDR3 contains 16 residues. The CDR3: CASSYALTGGYEKLFF. The CDR3 nucleotides are TGTGCCAGCAGTTACGCCCTTACAGGGGGATATGAAAAACTGTTTTTT.

The V gene is TRBV12-2, the J gene TRBJ1-3; the D call in the table, TRBD1, was not verified against the DNA. TRBV12-2 is assigned pseudogene status. The CDR3 totals 16 residues. Here the CDR3 reads CASRLHPGTGGNTIYF. The CDR3, as DNA: TGTGCAAGTCGCTTACACCCCGGGACGGGAGGAAACACCATATATTTT.

Note on this clonotype: The junction differs from germline at one of its ends, possibly a read error. The chain carries TRBV12-3 or TRBV12-4 and TRBJ1-5; D not certain. The CDR3 length is 15 residues. The CDR3 DNA reads TGTACCAGCTCCCCAACACCGTATAGCAATCAGCCCCAGCATTTT. Translation: CTSSPTPYSNQPQHF.

This clonotype was seen at least ten times. CDR3: CASSIGGAGNQPQHF. The CDR3 bases are TGTGCCAGCAGTATAGGGGGGGCGGGCAATCAGCCCCAGCATTTT. The V and J genes are TRBV7-2 and TRBJ1-5, with D tentatively TRBD1 (6 bases). Trimming pared 6 bases from V and 2 bases from J, leaving 14 bases between. CDR1 SGHTA and CDR2 FQGNSA come from the germline V gene. The CDR3 is 15 residues long.

In its sample, this clonotype was seen a few times. The rearrangement joins TRBV11-2 to TRBJ1-6; TRBD1 matches at 10 bases. The junction had 8 bases not matched to a gene; V was cut back by 1 base and J by 8 bases. CDR1 and CDR2 from the germline V gene are SGHAT and FQNNGV. CDR3 length equals 17 residues. The CDR3 coding sequence is TGTGCCAGCAGCTTAGTTCTCGCCGGGACAGGGGATTCACCCCTCCACTTT. It codes for CASSLVLAGTGDSPLHF.

This chain uses TRBV6-2 or TRBV6-3 with TRBJ1-5; weak D call: TRBD1 (6 bases). V gave up 5 bases and J gave up 6 bases, with 20 bases separating them. The CDR3 loop spans 16 amino acids. Germline V gene sequence: CDR1 MNHEY, CDR2 SVGEGT. CDR3 residues: CASSRTPTGFGQPQHF. For the CDR3, the DNA is TGTGCCAGCAGTAGGACGCCTACAGGGTTTGGTCAGCCCCAGCATTTT.

The chain employs TRBV27 and TRBJ2-7; D is undetermined. The CDR3 covers 9 residues. Trimming took 5 bases from V and 7 from J, leaving 3 bases between them. Germline loops: CDR1 MNHEY, CDR2 SMNVEV (reference sequence). In DNA, the CDR3 is TGTGCCAGCAGTCAAGAGCAGTACTTC. Translation gives CASSQEQYF.

In this sample, this clonotype turned up a few times. The chain combines TRBV12-3 or TRBV12-4 with TRBJ1-5, with TRBD1 as a possible D gene (6 bases). V shed 10 bases and J shed 3 bases, with 13 bases lying between them. The CDR3 sequence is 13 residues long. In DNA, the CDR3 is TGTGCCATTTCGGGGGGGGCCAATCAGCCCCAGCATTTT. Translating it yields CAISGGANQPQHF.

This clonotype was observed a handful of times. The CDR3 DNA is TGTGCCAGCAGCTTATTGGCAGGGGGCTGGAACACTGAAGCTTTCTTT. Translated, it gives CASSLLAGGWNTEAFF. V usage is TRBV7-2 and J usage is TRBJ1-1; TRBD1 matches 8 bases. The V and J ends lost 2 bases and 1 base, in that order; junction bases with no gene match: 6. Germline CDR1 SGHTA, CDR2 FQGNSA. The CDR3 length is 16 residues. The full variable domain, completed using reference TRBV7-2 and TRBJ1-1, is GAGVSQSPSNKVTEKGKDVELRCDPISGHTALYWYRQSLGQGLEFLIYFQGNSAPDKSGLPSDRFSAERTGGSVSTLTIQRTQQEDSAVYLCASSLLAGGWNTEAFFGQGTRLTVV.

This clonotype showed up just a few times. The DNA of the CDR3 is TGTGCCAGCAGCCCACAGATGGGAACTGAAGCTTTCTTT. This translates into CASSPQMGTEAFF. This chain joins TRBV7-3 and TRBJ1-1; D ambiguous. V dropped 5 bases and J dropped 5 bases, with 12 bases sitting between them. The germline CDR1 and CDR2 sequences are SGHTA and FQGTGA. The CDR3 sequence is 13 residues long. Variable domain in full (rest from reference TRBV7-3 and TRBJ1-1): GAGVSQTPSNKVTEKGKYVELRCDPISGHTALYWYRQSLGQGPEFLIYFQGTGAADDSGLPNDRFFAVRPEGSVSTLKIQRTERGDSAVYLCASSPQMGTEAFFGQGTRLTVV.

This clonotype was counted between two and nine times. The J gene is TRBJ2-1, the V gene TRBV7-9, with 7 bases fitting TRBD2. In germline, CDR1 is SEHNR, CDR2 FQNEAQ (reference sequence). J gave up 6 bases and V 5 bases, and 10 bases lay outside the gene matches. The CDR3 runs to 15 residues. CDR3 region: CASSVTSTSLNEQFF. CDR3 DNA sequence: TGTGCCAGCAGCGTGACTAGCACCTCGCTCAATGAGCAGTTCTTC.

This clonotype has a handful of counts. This chain links TRBV20-1 with TRBJ2-1, with D possibly matching TRBD1 (6 bases). Per the germline V gene, CDR1 is DFQATT and CDR2 is SNEGSKA (reference sequence). CDR3 length: 14 residues. V was clipped by 2 bases and J by 5 bases, with 13 bases between them. CDR3: CSARRQVINNEQFF. CDR3 DNA sequence: TGCAGTGCTAGACGACAGGTAATTAACAATGAGCAGTTCTTC.

This clonotype was recorded a few times. The rearrangement links TRBV2 to TRBJ1-2, with D unclear. The CDR3 spans 13 residues. Deletions cut 6 bases from V and 4 bases from J, with 12 bases between. Germline CDR1 and CDR2: SNHLY and FYNNEI. The CDR3 reads CASSPDGSYGYTF. The CDR3 DNA sequence: TGTGCCAGCAGCCCGGACGGCTCCTATGGCTACACCTTC.

The J gene is TRBJ1-5, the V gene TRBV3-1; TRBD1 is a possible D gene (6 bases). Germline V gives CDR1 LGHDT, CDR2 YNNKEL (reference sequence). V was shortened by 2 bases and J by 4 bases, with 9 bases between the two germline ends. There are 14 residues in the CDR3. The CDR3 sequence is CASSQQGTNQPQHF. The CDR3 DNA sequence: TGTGCCAGCAGCCAACAGGGGACAAATCAGCCCCAGCATTTT.

This clonotype has just a few counts. The gene calls are TRBV7-2 and TRBJ1-2; D unresolved. The CDR3 has 16 amino acids. Germline V gives CDR1 SGHTA, CDR2 FQGNSA. Trimming took off 10 bases at V and 2 bases at J, with 23 bases between the two ends. The CDR3 sequence: CAIPILAEGRNYGYTF. CDR3 coding DNA: TGTGCCATCCCAATATTAGCCGAGGGCAGGAACTATGGCTACACCTTC.

This rearrangement joins TRBV20-1 to TRBJ1-1; 9 bases are a match to TRBD1. From germline, CDR1 is DFQATT and CDR2 SNEGSKA (reference sequence). The CDR3 has 14 amino acids. The junction had 5 bases not matched to a gene; V was cut back by 1 base and J by 5 bases. The CDR3 coding sequence is TGCAGTGCTAGAGCCGGGACAGGGAGGACTGAAGCTTTCTTT. Translation gives CSARAGTGRTEAFF.

This clonotype was found a few times. The rearrangement uses TRBV27 and TRBJ2-3; the D gene is possibly TRBD2 (5 bases). The germline V gene has CDR1 MNHEY and CDR2 SMNVEV (reference sequence). V was shortened by 0 bases and J by 6 bases, with 16 bases between the two germline ends. This CDR3 has 16 amino acids. The DNA of the CDR3 is TGTGCCAGCAGTTTATCCACTAGGCTGGGAAGGGATACGCAGTATTTT. Protein product: CASSLSTRLGRDTQYF.

The rearrangement joins TRBV27 to TRBJ1-4, with D possibly matching TRBD1 (5 bases). The CDR3 covers 15 residues. Per the germline V gene, CDR1 is MNHEY and CDR2 is SMNVEV (reference sequence). The V end lost 2 bases, the J end lost 7 bases, and 14 bases lay between the germline ends. CDR3 nucleotides: TGTGCCAGCAGTTTACAGGGAATTGGGTCTGAAAAACTGTTTTTT. Amino acid sequence: CASSLQGIGSEKLFF.

Worth noting for this clonotype: A junction end diverges from the germline sequence, so it may reflect a read error. This chain connects TRBV7-7 to TRBJ1-4; no clear D. The CDR3 totals 15 residues. CDR1 SSHAT and CDR2 FNYEAQ come from the germline V gene (reference sequence). CDR3 region: CASKASPMTNEKLFF. CDR3 DNA: TGTGCTAGCAAAGCCTCCCCGATGACTAATGAAAAACTGTTTTTT.

This clonotype has a handful of counts. V usage is TRBV4-1 and J usage is TRBJ1-5; TRBD1 matches at 9 bases. Germline V gene lookup returns CDR1 MGHRA and CDR2 YSYEKL. V gave up 1 base and J gave up 1 base; unmatched junction bases: 2. CDR3 length: 16 residues. CDR3 coding DNA: TGCGCCAGCAGCCAAGGACAGGGGGAGAGCAATCAGCCCCAGCATTTT. Translation gives CASSQGQGESNQPQHF.

Regarding this clonotype: Being one base from a much bigger clone, this may be a read error. The chain uses TRBV29-1 and TRBJ2-1, with 7 positions matching TRBD1. Germline V CDR1 and CDR2: SQVTM, ANQGSEA. The trim removed 6 bases at V and 4 bases at J, leaving 12 bases unmatched. The CDR3 has 15 amino acids. CDR3 in DNA: TGCAGCGTCCCCCCTCCGGGACAGATGTACAATGAGCAGTTCTTC. Encoded protein: CSVPPPGQMYNEQFF.